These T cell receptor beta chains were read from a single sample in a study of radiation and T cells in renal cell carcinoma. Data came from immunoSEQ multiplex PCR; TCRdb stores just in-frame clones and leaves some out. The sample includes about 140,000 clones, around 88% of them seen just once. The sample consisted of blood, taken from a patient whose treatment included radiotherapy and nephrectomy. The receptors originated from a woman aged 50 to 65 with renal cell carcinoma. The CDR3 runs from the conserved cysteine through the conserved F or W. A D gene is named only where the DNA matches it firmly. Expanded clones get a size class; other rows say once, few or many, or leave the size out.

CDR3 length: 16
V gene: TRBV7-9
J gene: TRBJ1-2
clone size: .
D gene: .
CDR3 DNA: TGTGCCAGCAGCTTGGACCTCAGGGAAGAGGACTATGGCTACACCTTC
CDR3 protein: CASSLDLREEDYGYTF

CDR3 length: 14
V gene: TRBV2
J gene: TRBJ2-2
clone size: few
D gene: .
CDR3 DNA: TGTGCCAGCAGCGATGGAGGGTACACCGGGGAGCTGTTTTTT
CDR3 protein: CASSDGGYTGELFF

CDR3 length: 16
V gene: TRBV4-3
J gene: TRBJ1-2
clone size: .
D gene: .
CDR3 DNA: TGCGCCAGCAGCCAAGATTTGGGGGGCGGTAGCTATGGCTACACCTTC
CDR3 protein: CASSQDLGGGSYGYTF

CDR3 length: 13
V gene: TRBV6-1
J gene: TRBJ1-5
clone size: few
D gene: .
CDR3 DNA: TGTGCCAGCAGTGTAACTAGCAATCAGCCCCAGCATTTT
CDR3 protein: CASSVTSNQPQHF

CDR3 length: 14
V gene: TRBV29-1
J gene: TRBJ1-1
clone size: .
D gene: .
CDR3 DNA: TGCAGCGTTGAAGACCCCAGACGGAACACTGAAGCTTTCTTT
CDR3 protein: CSVEDPRRNTEAFF

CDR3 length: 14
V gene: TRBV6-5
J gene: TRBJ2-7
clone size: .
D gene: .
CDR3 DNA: TGTGCCAGCAGTAGGACAGACGCTCGTGACGAGCAGTACTTC
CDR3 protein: CASSRTDARDEQYF

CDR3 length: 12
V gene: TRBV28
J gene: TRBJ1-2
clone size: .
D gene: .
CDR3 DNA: TGTGCCAGCGCCGGGACGGACTATGGCTACACCTTC
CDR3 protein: CASAGTDYGYTF

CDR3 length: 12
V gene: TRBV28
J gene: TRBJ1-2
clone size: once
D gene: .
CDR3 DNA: TGTGCCAGCAGAGGGGTCCTCTATGGCTACACCTTC
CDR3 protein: CASRGVLYGYTF

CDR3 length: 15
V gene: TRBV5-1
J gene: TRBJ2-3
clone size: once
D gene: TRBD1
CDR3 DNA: TGCGCCAGCAGCTTGTCTACAGGGGCGCCAGATACGCAGTATTTT
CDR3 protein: CASSLSTGAPDTQYF

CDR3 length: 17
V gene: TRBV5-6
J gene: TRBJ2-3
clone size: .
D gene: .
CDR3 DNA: TGTGCCAGCAGCTTCGTCCGGGGCCAAAGTAGCACAGATACGCAGTATTTT
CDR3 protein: CASSFVRGQSSTDTQYF

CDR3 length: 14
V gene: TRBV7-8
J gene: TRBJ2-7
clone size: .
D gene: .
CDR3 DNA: TGTGCCAGCAGCTTAGCGGAGGGGTTGGACGAGCAGTACTTC
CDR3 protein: CASSLAEGLDEQYF

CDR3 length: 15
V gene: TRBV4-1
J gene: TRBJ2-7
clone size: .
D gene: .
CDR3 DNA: TGCGCCAGCAGCTTTTCTGGGGCAGGGAGCTACGAGCAGTACTTC
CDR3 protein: CASSFSGAGSYEQYF

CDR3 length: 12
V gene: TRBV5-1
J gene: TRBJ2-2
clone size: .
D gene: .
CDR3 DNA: TGCGCCAGCAAGCGGATCACCGGGGAGCTGTTTTTT
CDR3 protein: CASKRITGELFF

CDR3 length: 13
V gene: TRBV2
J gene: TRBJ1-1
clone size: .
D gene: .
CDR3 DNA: TGTGCCAGCAGTGAACTGGTTGGGACTGAAGCTTTCTTT
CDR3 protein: CASSELVGTEAFF

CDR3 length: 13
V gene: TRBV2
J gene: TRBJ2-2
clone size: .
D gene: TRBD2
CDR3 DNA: TGTGCCAGCAGTGAGAATAGCGGGGCCCAGCTGTTTTTT
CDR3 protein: CASSENSGAQLFF

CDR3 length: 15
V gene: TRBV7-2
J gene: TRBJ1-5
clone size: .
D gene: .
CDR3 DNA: TGTGCCAGCAGCGCCCGGGGGGTTCGGAATCAGCCCCAGCATTTT
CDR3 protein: CASSARGVRNQPQHF

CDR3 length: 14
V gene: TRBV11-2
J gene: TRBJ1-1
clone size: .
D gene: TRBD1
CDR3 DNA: TGTGCCAGCAGCCCGGGACAGGGGAACACTGAAGCTTTCTTT
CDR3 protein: CASSPGQGNTEAFF

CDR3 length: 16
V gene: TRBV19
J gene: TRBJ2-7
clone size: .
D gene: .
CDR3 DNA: TGTGCCAGTAGTGAGCTACGGGACTCGATACAGTACGAGCAGTACTTC
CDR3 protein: CASSELRDSIQYEQYF

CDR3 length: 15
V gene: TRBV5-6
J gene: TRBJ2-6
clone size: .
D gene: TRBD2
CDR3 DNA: TGTGCCAGCAGCCTGGGGAGGGCTGGGGCCAACGTCCTGACTTTC
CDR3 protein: CASSLGRAGANVLTF

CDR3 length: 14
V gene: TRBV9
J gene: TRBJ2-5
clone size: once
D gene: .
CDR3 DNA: TGTGCCAGCAGCGTAGGTTGGACTGAAGAGACCCAGTACTTC
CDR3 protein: CASSVGWTEETQYF

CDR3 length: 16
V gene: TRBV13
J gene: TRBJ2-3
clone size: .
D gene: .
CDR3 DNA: TGTGCCAGCAGCTTAGATAATGCCGCTCCCACAGATACGCAGTATTTT
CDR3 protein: CASSLDNAAPTDTQYF

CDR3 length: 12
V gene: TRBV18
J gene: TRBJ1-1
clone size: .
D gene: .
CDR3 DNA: TGTGCCAGCTCACCGGGTGGGGACGAAGCTTTCTTT
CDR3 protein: CASSPGGDEAFF

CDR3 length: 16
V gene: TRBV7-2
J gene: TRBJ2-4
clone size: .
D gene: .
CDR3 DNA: TGTGCCAGCAGCTCCATCTCACGGATAGCCAAAAACATTCAGTACTTC
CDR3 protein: CASSSISRIAKNIQYF

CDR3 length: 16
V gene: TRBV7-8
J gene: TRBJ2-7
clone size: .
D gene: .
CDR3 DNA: TGTGCCAGCAGCTTAGTTGGGCAGGGCAGTTCCTACGAGCAGTACTTC
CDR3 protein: CASSLVGQGSSYEQYF

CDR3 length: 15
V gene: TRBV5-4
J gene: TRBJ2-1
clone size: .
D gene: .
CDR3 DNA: TGTGCCAGCAGCTTGGACACGAGTCTCCACAATGAGCAGTTCTTC
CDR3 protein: CASSLDTSLHNEQFF

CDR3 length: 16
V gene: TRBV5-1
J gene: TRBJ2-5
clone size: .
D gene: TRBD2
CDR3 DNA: TGCGCCAGCAGCATGAATAAAGCGGGGAGTCAAGAGACCCAGTACTTC
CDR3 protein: CASSMNKAGSQETQYF

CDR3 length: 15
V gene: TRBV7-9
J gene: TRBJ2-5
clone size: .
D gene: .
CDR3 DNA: TGTGCCAGCAATAACTGGGGAGCGAACCAAGAGACCCAGTACTTC
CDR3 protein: CASNNWGANQETQYF

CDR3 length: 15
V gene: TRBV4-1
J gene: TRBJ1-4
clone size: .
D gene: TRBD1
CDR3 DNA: TGCGCCAGCAGCCCCCTACAGGGGGCGAGGGAAAAACTGTTTTTT
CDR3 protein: CASSPLQGAREKLFF

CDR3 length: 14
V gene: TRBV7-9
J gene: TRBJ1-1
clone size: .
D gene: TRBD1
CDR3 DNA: TGTGCCAGCAGCTTATTAGGGGGCCCGGGGGGAGCTTTCTTT
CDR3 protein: CASSLLGGPGGAFF

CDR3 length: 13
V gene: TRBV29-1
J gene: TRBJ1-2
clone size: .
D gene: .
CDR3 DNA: TGCAGCGTTTCGGGCCAGTCGGGGTATGGCTACACCTTC
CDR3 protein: CSVSGQSGYGYTF

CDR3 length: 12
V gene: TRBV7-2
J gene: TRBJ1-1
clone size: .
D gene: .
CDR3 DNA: TGTGCCAGCAGCCATGGAAGCACTGAAGCTTTCTTT
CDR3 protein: CASSHGSTEAFF

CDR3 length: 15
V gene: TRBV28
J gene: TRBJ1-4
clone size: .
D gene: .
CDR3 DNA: TGTGCCAGCGCCAGTCCCGGGGGGATGGGTGAAAAACTGTTTTTT
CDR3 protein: CASASPGGMGEKLFF

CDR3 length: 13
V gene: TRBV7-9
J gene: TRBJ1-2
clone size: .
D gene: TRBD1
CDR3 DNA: TGTGCCAGCAGCTTGGGACAGAACTATGGCTACACCTTC
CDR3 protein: CASSLGQNYGYTF

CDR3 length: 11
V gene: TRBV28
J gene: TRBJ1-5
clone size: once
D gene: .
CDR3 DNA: TGTGCCAGCAGTGCCACAAGACCCCAGCATTTT
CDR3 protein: CASSATRPQHF

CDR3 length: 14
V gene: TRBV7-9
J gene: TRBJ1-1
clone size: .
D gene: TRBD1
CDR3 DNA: TGTGCCAGCACACGACAGGGGATGAACACTGAAGCTTTCTTT
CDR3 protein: CASTRQGMNTEAFF

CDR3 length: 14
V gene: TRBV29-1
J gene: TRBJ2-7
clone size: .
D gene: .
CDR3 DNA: TGCAGCGTTGAAGGGGGACCGTTTACCTACGAGCAGTACTTC
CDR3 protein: CSVEGGPFTYEQYF

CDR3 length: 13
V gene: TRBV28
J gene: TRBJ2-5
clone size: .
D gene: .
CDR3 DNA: TGTGCCAGCTGGGGACTTCATCAAGAGACCCAGTACTTC
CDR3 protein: CASWGLHQETQYF

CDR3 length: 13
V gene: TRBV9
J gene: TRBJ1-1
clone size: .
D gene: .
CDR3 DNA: TGTGCCAGCAGCGTAGGGGGGAGCACTGAAGCTTTCTTT
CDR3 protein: CASSVGGSTEAFF

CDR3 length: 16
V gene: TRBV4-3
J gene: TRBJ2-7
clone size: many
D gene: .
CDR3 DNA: TGCGCCAGCAGCCAAGATCTTTCGGCAAACTCCTACGAGCAGTACTTC
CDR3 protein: CASSQDLSANSYEQYF

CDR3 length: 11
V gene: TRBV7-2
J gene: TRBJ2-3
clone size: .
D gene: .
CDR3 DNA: TGTGCCAGCAGCGTGGCAGATACGCAGTATTTT
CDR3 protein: CASSVADTQYF

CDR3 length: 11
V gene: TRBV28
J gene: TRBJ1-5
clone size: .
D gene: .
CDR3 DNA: TGTGCCAGCAGATCCTACGGGCCCCAGCATTTT
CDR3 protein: CASRSYGPQHF

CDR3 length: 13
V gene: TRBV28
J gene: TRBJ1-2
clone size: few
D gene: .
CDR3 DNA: TGTGCCAGCAGGGGCACAGGCGTCTATGGCTACACCTTC
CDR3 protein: CASRGTGVYGYTF

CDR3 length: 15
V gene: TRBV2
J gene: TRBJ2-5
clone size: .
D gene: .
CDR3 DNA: TGTGCCAGCAGTGACATTAAGGCGGCACAAGAGACCCAGTACTTC
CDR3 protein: CASSDIKAAQETQYF

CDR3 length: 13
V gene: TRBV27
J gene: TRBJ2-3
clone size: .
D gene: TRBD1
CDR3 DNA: TGTGCCAGCAGTGGGGACAGGGCTGATACGCAGTATTTT
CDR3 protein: CASSGDRADTQYF

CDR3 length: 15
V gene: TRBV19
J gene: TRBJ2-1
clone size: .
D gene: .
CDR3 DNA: TGTGCCAGTAGTATAGCATCCGATTTCTACAATGAGCAGTTCTTC
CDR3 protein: CASSIASDFYNEQFF

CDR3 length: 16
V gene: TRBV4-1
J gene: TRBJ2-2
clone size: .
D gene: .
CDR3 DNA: TGCGCCAGCAGCCAACAAGGGGGGGTAAACACCGGGGAGCTGTTTTTT
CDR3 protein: CASSQQGGVNTGELFF

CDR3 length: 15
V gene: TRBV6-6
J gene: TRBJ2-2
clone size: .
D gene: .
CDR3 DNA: TGTGCCAGCAGCTTATATCCCATGAACACCGGGGAGCTGTTTTTT
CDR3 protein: CASSLYPMNTGELFF

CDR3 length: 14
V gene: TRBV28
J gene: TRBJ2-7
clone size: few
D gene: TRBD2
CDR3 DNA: TGTGCCAGCAGCCTCGGGGGGAGGGGACACGAGCAGTACTTC
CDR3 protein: CASSLGGRGHEQYF

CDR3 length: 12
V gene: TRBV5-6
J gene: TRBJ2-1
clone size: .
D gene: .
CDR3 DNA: TGTGCCAGCAGTTACGGGCCCTCGTTCCAGTTCTTC
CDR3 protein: CASSYGPSFQFF

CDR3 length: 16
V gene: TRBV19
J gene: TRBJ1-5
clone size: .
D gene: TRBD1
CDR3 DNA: TGTGCCACCTCAAATTATATCGGGACAGGGGATCAGCCCCAGCATTTT
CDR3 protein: CATSNYIGTGDQPQHF

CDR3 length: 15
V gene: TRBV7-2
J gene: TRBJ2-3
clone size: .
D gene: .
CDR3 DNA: TGTGCCAGCAGCCCCTGGGTTTCCGGCACAGATACGCAGTATTTT
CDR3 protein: CASSPWVSGTDTQYF